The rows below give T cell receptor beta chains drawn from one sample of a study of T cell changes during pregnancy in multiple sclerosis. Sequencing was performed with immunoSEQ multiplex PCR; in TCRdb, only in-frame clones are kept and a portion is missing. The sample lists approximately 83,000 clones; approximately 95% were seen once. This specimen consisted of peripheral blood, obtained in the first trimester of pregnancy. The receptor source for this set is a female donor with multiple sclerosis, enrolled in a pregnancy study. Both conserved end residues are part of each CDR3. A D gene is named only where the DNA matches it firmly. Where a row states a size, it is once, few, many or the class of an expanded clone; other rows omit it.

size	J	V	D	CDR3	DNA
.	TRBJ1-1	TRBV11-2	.	CASSLRGYGEAFF	TGTGCCAGCAGCTTAAGGGGGTACGGTGAAGCTTTCTTT
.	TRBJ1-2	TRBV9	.	CASSVDRTPYGYTF	TGTGCCAGCAGCGTTGACAGGACACCGTATGGCTACACCTTC
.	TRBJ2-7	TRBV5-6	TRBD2	CASSLYLAGGPSSYEQYF	TGTGCCAGCAGCTTGTATCTAGCGGGGGGCCCGAGCTCCTACGAGCAGTACTTC
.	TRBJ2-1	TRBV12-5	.	CASGFENEQFF	TGTGCTAGTGGTTTTGAGAATGAGCAGTTCTTC
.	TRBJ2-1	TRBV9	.	CASSRGPEQFF	TGTGCCAGCAGCCGAGGGCCCGAGCAGTTCTTC
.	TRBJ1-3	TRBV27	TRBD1	CASSAGQGTGNTIYF	TGTGCCAGCAGTGCAGGACAGGGGACAGGAAACACCATATATTTT
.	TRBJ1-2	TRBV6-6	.	CASSIDGFWGYTF	TGTGCCAGCAGTATCGACGGGTTCTGGGGCTACACCTTC
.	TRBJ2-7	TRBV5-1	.	CASSLAADKAYEQYF	TGCGCCAGCAGCTTGGCGGCCGACAAAGCCTACGAGCAGTACTTC
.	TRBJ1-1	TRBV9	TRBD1	CASSSPTGVATEAFF	TGTGCCAGCAGCTCACCGACAGGGGTGGCCACTGAAGCTTTCTTT
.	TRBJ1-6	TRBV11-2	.	CASSLDRSRTLYNSPLHF	TGTGCCAGCAGCTTAGATCGATCCAGGACTCTATATAATTCACCCCTCCACTTT
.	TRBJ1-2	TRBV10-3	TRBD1	CAISVPGGGYGYTF	TGTGCCATCAGTGTGCCAGGGGGCGGCTATGGCTACACCTTC
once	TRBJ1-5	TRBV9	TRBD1	CASSPGGRSNQPQHF	TGTGCCAGCAGCCCAGGGGGCCGGAGCAATCAGCCCCAGCATTTT
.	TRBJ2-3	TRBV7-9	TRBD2	CASSLEALAGESTQYF	TGTGCCAGCAGCTTAGAGGCACTAGCGGGGGAAAGTACGCAGTATTTT
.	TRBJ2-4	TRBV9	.	CASSVGGTKNIQYF	TGTGCCAGCAGCGTAGGAGGAACCAAAAACATTCAGTACTTC
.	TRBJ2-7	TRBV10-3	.	CASNHRTDSSYEQYF	TGTGCCAGTAACCACAGGACGGATAGCTCCTACGAGCAGTACTTC
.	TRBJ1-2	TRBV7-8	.	CASSLRVSYGYTF	TGTGCCAGCAGCTTGAGGGTTTCCTATGGCTACACCTTC
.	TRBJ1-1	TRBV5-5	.	CASSSTGFTEAFF	TGTGCCAGCAGCTCAACAGGGTTCACTGAAGCTTTCTTT
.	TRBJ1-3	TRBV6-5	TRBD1	CASSYGGTELGNTIYF	TGTGCCAGCAGTTACGGAGGGACAGAGCTGGGAAACACCATATATTTT
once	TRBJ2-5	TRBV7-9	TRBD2	CASRDQGGANLETQYF	TGTGCCAGCAGAGATCAGGGAGGGGCAAACCTAGAGACCCAGTACTTC
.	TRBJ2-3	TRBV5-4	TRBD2	CASSLDYGGGSTDTQYF	TGTGCCAGCAGCTTGGATTACGGGGGGGGGAGCACAGATACGCAGTATTTT
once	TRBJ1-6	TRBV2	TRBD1	CASSDPKRQGTSYNSPLHF	TGTGCCAGCAGTGACCCTAAAAGACAGGGGACGTCCTATAATTCACCCCTCCACTTT
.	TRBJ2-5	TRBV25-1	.	CASSELQGTLHPQNF	TGTGCCAGCAGTGAATTACAGGGAACCCTTCATCCGCAGAACTTC
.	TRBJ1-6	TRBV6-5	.	CASSYWGRKQSPLHF	TGTGCCAGCAGTTACTGGGGGCGGAAACAGTCACCCCTCCACTTT
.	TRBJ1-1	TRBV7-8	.	CASSIAPGTEAFF	TGTGCCAGCAGCATTGCCCCGGGCACTGAAGCTTTCTTT
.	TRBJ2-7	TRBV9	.	CASSVGGQDLYEQYF	TGTGCCAGCAGCGTAGGAGGGCAGGACCTCTACGAGCAGTACTTC
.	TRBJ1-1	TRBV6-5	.	CASSYLGREAFF	TGTGCCAGCAGTTACCTTGGGAGAGAAGCTTTCTTT
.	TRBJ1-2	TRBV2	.	CASSGAGRTVGTF	TGTGCCAGCAGTGGCGCCGGGAGGACAGTAGGCACCTTC
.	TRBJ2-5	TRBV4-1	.	CASSNYREGRETQYF	TGCGCCAGCAGCAACTACAGGGAGGGCAGAGAGACCCAGTACTTC
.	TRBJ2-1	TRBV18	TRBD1	CASSPSGQVVNEQFF	TGTGCCAGCTCACCTTCGGGACAGGTAGTTAATGAGCAGTTCTTC
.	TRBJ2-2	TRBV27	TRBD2	CASSSRYLWGLAENTGELFF	TGTGCCAGCAGTTCAAGATATTTATGGGGACTAGCGGAGAACACCGGGGAGCTGTTTTTT
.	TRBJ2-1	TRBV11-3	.	CASSSQRGGRSYNEQFF	TGTGCCAGCAGCTCACAGAGGGGGGGACGGTCCTACAATGAGCAGTTCTTC
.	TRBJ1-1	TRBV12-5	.	CASTRNTEAFF	TGTGCTAGTACGCGGAACACTGAAGCTTTCTTT
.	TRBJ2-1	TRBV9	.	CASTTEGVLSSYNEQFF	TGTGCCAGCACTACAGAGGGGGTTCTCAGCTCCTACAATGAGCAGTTCTTC
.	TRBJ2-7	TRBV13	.	CASSAPGGLSYEQYF	TGTGCCAGCAGCGCGCCAGGGGGACTCTCCTACGAGCAGTACTTC
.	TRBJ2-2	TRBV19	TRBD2	CASSMVAGGTGELFF	TGTGCCAGTAGTATGGTAGCGGGGGGCACCGGGGAGCTGTTTTTT
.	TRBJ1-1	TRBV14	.	CASSQDRRGNTEAFF	TGTGCCAGCAGCCAAGATAGGAGGGGAAACACTGAAGCTTTCTTT
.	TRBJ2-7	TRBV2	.	CASREDASTYEQYF	TGTGCCAGCAGGGAGGACGCTTCGACCTACGAGCAGTACTTC
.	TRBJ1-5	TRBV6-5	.	CASSTLQGKAQHF	TGTGCCAGCAGTACCCTACAGGGCAAGGCCCAGCATTTT
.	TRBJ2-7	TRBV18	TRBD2	CASSPRGGGEQYF	TGTGCCAGCTCACCTCGGGGGGGTGGCGAGCAGTACTTC
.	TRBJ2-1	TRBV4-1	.	CASSQAPRTDSYNEQFF	TGCGCCAGCAGCCAAGCGCCCAGGACTGACTCCTACAATGAGCAGTTCTTC
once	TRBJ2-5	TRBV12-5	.	CASGGGGPQETQYF	TGTGCTAGTGGGGGAGGGGGTCCCCAAGAGACCCAGTACTTC
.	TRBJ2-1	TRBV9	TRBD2	CASSLTTSGVYNEQFF	TGTGCCAGCAGCCTAACGACTAGCGGGGTTTACAATGAGCAGTTCTTC
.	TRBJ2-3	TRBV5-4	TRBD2	CASSPWPSGGDSTDTQYF	TGTGCCAGCAGCCCTTGGCCTAGCGGGGGGGACAGCACAGATACGCAGTATTTT
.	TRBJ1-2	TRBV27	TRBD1	CASTETPPGQGVYGYTF	TGTGCCAGCACCGAAACCCCACCGGGACAGGGGGTCTATGGCTACACCTTC